This record covers a single TCR beta chain. These data originate in a study of T cell changes during pregnancy in multiple sclerosis. The data were produced by immunoSEQ multiplex PCR, yet TCRdb's version contains in-frame clones alone and is incomplete. The table lists just under 65,000 clones, almost 97% of them singletons, with about 2.5% in the top ten. CDR3 size: 15 residues. The germline V gene encodes CDR1 LNHDA and CDR2 SQIVND (reference sequence). Unmatched junction bases numbered 10, after V lost 7 bases and J lost 6 bases. This chain uses TRBV19 with TRBJ2-1; 9 bases are shared with TRBD2. The clonotype was recovered from a female donor with multiple sclerosis, enrolled in a pregnancy study. The sequencing here drew on CD8+ T cells from peripheral blood mononuclear cells, taken after pregnancy. CDR3 protein: CASKRMTSGLNEQFF. CDR3 DNA: TGTGCCAGTAAGCGTATGACTAGCGGACTCAATGAGCAGTTCTTC.